The 3 T cell receptor beta chains below all came from one sample that was sequenced in a study of blood T cell repertoires in COVID-19. The table came from immunoSEQ multiplex PCR; TCRdb's copy has only in-frame clones and leaves some out. The table lists more than 250,000 clones, around 85% of them singletons, with about 2.2% in the top ten. What was sequenced was peripheral blood. Every receptor here comes from a woman aged 25-40 years who had recovered from COVID-19.

This chain joins TRBV30 and TRBJ1-4, with D tentatively TRBD1 (6 bases). This CDR3 contains 14 residues. Germline CDR1 and CDR2: GTSNPN and SVGIG (reference sequence). V dropped 2 bases and J dropped 11 bases, with 18 bases sitting between them. CDR3 in DNA: TGTGCCTGGAGTCCCGGACAGCAAGGCCGTAAACTGTTTTTT. Protein: CAWSPGQQGRKLFF.

The chain recombines TRBV3-1 (or the pseudogene TRBV3-2) with TRBJ2-5; D remains unclear. Germline values: CDR1 LGHDT, CDR2 YNNKEL (reference sequence). The ends were cut back, 1 base at V and 0 bases at J, with 6 bases in the middle. The length of the CDR3 is 14 residues. CDR3 in DNA: TGTGCCAGCAGCCAAGCAGCGTACCAAGAGACCCAGTACTTC. Amino acid sequence: CASSQAAYQETQYF.

The chain links TRBV21-1 to TRBJ2-2; the table names TRBD2, a call not compared with the DNA. TRBV21-1 is tagged as a pseudogene. The CDR3 has 18 amino acids. DNA of the CDR3: TGTGCCAGCAGCACACTTTGGGGAGTAGCGGGGAACACCGGGGAGCTGTTTTTT. Its protein is CASSTLWGVAGNTGELFF.